Each of the 21 T cell receptor beta chains below was sequenced from the same sample in a study of shared clonotypes between healthy human individuals. Profiling relied on immunoSEQ multiplex PCR, and the TCRdb table lists in-frame clones only, not all of them. The sample holds about 2.3 million clones; roughly 93% are singletons and the top ten take 0.39%. Material: naive CD4+ T cells from PBMCs. Subset described: CD45RA+ positively selected. The receptors shown here come from a man aged 18 to 29 in good health. Some clones in this sample may be carry-over from other donors' samples.

This chain connects TRBV28 to TRBJ2-7; the match to TRBD1 covers 7 bases. The CDR3 loop spans 13 amino acids. The trim removed 8 bases at V and 4 bases at J, leaving 8 bases unmatched. CDR1 is MDHEN, CDR2 SYDVKM, per germline. CDR3 sequence reads: CASEGDRQYEQYF. The CDR3 DNA reads as TGTGCCAGCGAGGGGGACAGACAATACGAGCAGTACTTC.

As for this clone: This CDR3 is also generated by other DNA sequences in the sample. CDR3 DNA: TGCGCCAGCAGCCTAGGGCTGGGGACAGATACGCAGTATTTT. Amino acids: CASSLGLGTDTQYF. V is TRBV5-1 and J is TRBJ2-3, with D hard to call. Per germline, CDR1 SGHRS and CDR2 YFSETQ. This CDR3 spans 14 amino acids. Trimming shortened V by 4 bases and J by 3 bases, and 12 bases separated the two germline ends.

The chain recombines TRBV6-6 with TRBJ2-2, with D unresolved. The CDR3 runs 12 residues. V was pared by 3 bases and J by 8 bases, with 7 bases between. Germline CDR1 MNHNY, CDR2 SVGAGI (reference sequence). CDR3 DNA sequence: TGTGCCAGCAGTTATGTTCAGGGGGAGCTGTTTTTT. Amino acid sequence: CASSYVQGELFF.

This clone was seen more than once but under ten times. The chain employs TRBV30 and TRBJ1-5; no clear D gene. Germline CDR1 is GTSNPN and CDR2 is SVGIG (reference sequence). The length of the CDR3 is 17 residues. The V and J ends lost 0 bases and 2 bases respectively, with 17 bases between them. In DNA form, the CDR3 reads TGTGCCTGGAGTGTACCGGGAGACCGATCCCGCAATCAGCCCCAGCATTTT. This codes for CAWSVPGDRSRNQPQHF.

The gene calls are TRBV19 and TRBJ1-2; D remains unclear. The CDR3 runs 12 residues. Between the trimmed V and J ends, which lost 8 bases and 7 bases, there was a span of 14 bases. Germline assignment: CDR1 LNHDA and CDR2 SQIVND (reference sequence). As DNA, the CDR3 is TGTGCCAGTCGCAGTGGGTTCGGTGGCTACACCTTC. It encodes CASRSGFGGYTF.

The DNA of the CDR3 is TGCGCCAGCAGTGAAGTCCCCAACACTGAAGCTTTCTTT. Its protein is CASSEVPNTEAFF. The chain links TRBV10-2 to TRBJ1-1; D is unclear. Trimming cost V 3 bases and J 2 bases, with 7 bases left between them. The germline gives CDR1 WSHSY, CDR2 SAAADI. The CDR3 is 13 residues long.

The chain carries TRBV6-5 and TRBJ1-2, with D possibly matching TRBD1 (5 bases). Looked up from germline, CDR1 is MNHEY and CDR2 is SVGAGI. The V gene lost 10 bases and the J gene lost 8 bases, with 20 bases spanning the gap. The CDR3 spans 13 residues. This CDR3 is CAIGGGRSVGYTF. The CDR3 DNA is TGTGCCATAGGTGGGGGACGATCTGTAGGCTACACCTTC.

The chain uses TRBV29-1 and TRBJ2-1; D unresolved. Germline V gives CDR1 SQVTM, CDR2 ANQGSEA. The V gene lost 7 bases and the J gene lost 4 bases, with 11 bases spanning the gap. The CDR3 is 12 amino acids. The CDR3 DNA reads as TGCAGCGCCAGCCCAGTGTACAATGAGCAGTTCTTC. Translation: CSASPVYNEQFF.

V usage is TRBV30 and J usage is TRBJ1-4; a weak D match, TRBD1 (5 bases). V dropped 3 bases and J dropped 6 bases, with 14 bases sitting between them. The CDR3 runs to 14 residues. Germline V CDR1 and CDR2: GTSNPN, SVGIG (reference sequence). The DNA of the CDR3 is TGTGCCTGGAGGTGGGGCATCCGGGATGAAAAACTGTTTTTT. Translation gives CAWRWGIRDEKLFF.

The gene calls are TRBV18 and TRBJ1-2; a weak D match, TRBD1 (6 bases). Trimming removed 3 bases at V and 4 bases at J, with 15 bases between. Germline assignment: CDR1 KGHSH and CDR2 LQKENI. The CDR3 extends over 15 amino acids. This CDR3 is CASSPSERGGYGYTF. CDR3 in DNA: TGTGCCAGCTCACCGTCGGAAAGAGGGGGCTATGGCTACACCTTC.

The chain couples TRBV6-1 to TRBJ2-3, with TRBD2 identical over 9 bases. Per germline, CDR1 MNHNS and CDR2 SASEGT. The CDR3 runs 15 residues. Trimming took 10 bases from V and 5 from J; bases not matched to a gene: 13. CDR3 DNA: TGTGCCATTGGGGGGGTAGCGGGAGTCGGAGATACGCAGTATTTT. Encoded protein: CAIGGVAGVGDTQYF.

This clone has a single count. V is TRBV11-2 and J is TRBJ2-2; D might be TRBD1 (5 bases). Germline-derived CDR1 and CDR2 are SGHAT and FQNNGV. V lost 0 bases and J 4 bases, leaving 12 bases between the germline ends. The CDR3 runs 16 residues. This CDR3 reads CASSLDPGRVTGELFF. The CDR3 DNA is TGTGCCAGCAGCTTAGATCCCGGCAGGGTCACCGGGGAGCTGTTTTTT.

The rearrangement joins TRBV29-1 to TRBJ2-3; 9 nucleotides agree with TRBD1. The CDR3 sequence is 14 residues long. V was clipped by 7 bases and J by 3 bases; unmatched bases: 8. Germline V gene data show CDR1 as SQVTM and CDR2 as ANQGSEA. Here the CDR3 DNA reads TGCAGCGGAAAGGACAGGGGAGCAACAGATACGCAGTATTTT. Residues: CSGKDRGATDTQYF.

V gene TRBV10-3 combines with J gene TRBJ2-3; 7 bases map to TRBD2. Germline V CDR1 and CDR2: ENHRY, SYGVKD. The CDR3 sequence is 14 residues long. The junction had 8 bases not matched to a gene; V was cut back by 6 bases and J by 5 bases. CDR3 sequence reads: CAIRTGTTGDTQYF. The CDR3 DNA is TGTGCCATCAGAACCGGGACTACAGGAGATACGCAGTATTTT.

The gene calls are TRBV7-3 and TRBJ2-3; D remains ambiguous. The CDR3 loop spans 12 amino acids. V lost 2 bases, J lost 4 bases, and 4 bases lay in between. Germline CDR1 and CDR2: SGHTA and FQGTGA. CDR3 sequence reads: CASSLQPDTQYF. For the CDR3, the DNA is TGTGCCAGCAGCTTACAACCAGATACGCAGTATTTT.

The chain links TRBV4-2 to TRBJ2-5; the match to TRBD2 covers 10 bases. V was pared by 0 bases and J by 2 bases, with 15 bases of the junction left unmatched. The CDR3 runs to 20 residues. Germline V CDR1 and CDR2: LGHNA, YNFKEQ. CDR3 in amino acids: CASSQDMAYGGTSAQETQYF. The CDR3 DNA sequence: TGTGCCAGCAGCCAAGATATGGCTTATGGGGGGACTAGCGCTCAAGAGACCCAGTACTTC.

The genes are TRBV5-1 and TRBJ2-3; D possibly matches TRBD1 or TRBD2 (5 bases each). The CDR3 length is 15 residues. Trimming removed 4 bases at V and 1 base at J, with 13 bases between. The germline gives CDR1 SGHRS, CDR2 YFSETQ. CDR3 loop: CASSPWDRRTDTQYF. DNA for the CDR3: TGCGCCAGCAGCCCTTGGGACCGCCGCACAGATACGCAGTATTTT.

On this clone: Other DNA sequences in this sample translate to the same CDR3. The rearrangement joins TRBV28 to TRBJ2-7; the D is unclear. CDR1 MDHEN and CDR2 SYDVKM come from the germline V gene. Trimming removed 6 bases at V and 4 bases at J, with 10 bases between. The length of the CDR3 is 12 residues. For the CDR3, the DNA is TGTGCCAGCAGCCGCGTGGGGTACGAGCAGTACTTC. This translates into CASSRVGYEQYF.

This clone has only one observation. The chain has TRBV19 and TRBJ2-3; D gene uncertain. V dropped 0 bases and J dropped 5 bases, with 6 bases sitting between them. The CDR3 has 13 residues. In germline, CDR1 is LNHDA, CDR2 SQIVND (reference sequence). This CDR3 reads CASSIEGLDTQYF. The CDR3 DNA follows: TGTGCCAGTAGTATAGAAGGCCTAGATACGCAGTATTTT. Filled out from reference TRBV19 and TRBJ2-3, the complete variable domain reads DGGITQSPKYLFRKEGQNVTLSCEQNLNHDAMYWYRQDPGQGLRLIYYSQIVNDFQKGDIAEGYSVSREKKESFPLTVTSAQKNPTAFYLCASSIEGLDTQYFGPGTRLTVL.

This clone was recorded a few times. The rearrangement joins TRBV2 to TRBJ1-1, with D uncertain. Germline V CDR1 and CDR2: SNHLY, FYNNEI. CDR3 size: 13 residues. Trimming stripped 3 bases from V and 4 bases from J, with 9 bases between. CDR3 residues: CASSDGDITEAFF. The DNA of the CDR3 is TGTGCCAGCAGTGATGGGGATATCACTGAAGCTTTCTTT. Full variable domain (rest looked up from reference TRBV2 and TRBJ1-1): EPEVTQTPSHQVTQMGQEVILRCVPISNHLYFYWYRQILGQKVEFLVSFYNNEISEKSEIFDDQFSVERPDGSNFTLKIRSTKLEDSAMYFCASSDGDITEAFFGQGTRLTVV.

The chain couples TRBV28 to TRBJ2-3, with 9 bases identical to TRBD2. Germline lookup yields CDR1 MDHEN and CDR2 SYDVKM. V dropped 3 bases and J dropped 2; count of bases not matched to a gene: 3. The CDR3 length is 15 residues. The CDR3 DNA sequence: TGTGCCAGCAGTTTGGGCGGGAGGGCCACAGATACGCAGTATTTT. It encodes CASSLGGRATDTQYF. Full variable domain (remainder filled in from reference TRBV28 and TRBJ2-3): DVKVTQSSRYLVKRTGEKVFLECVQDMDHENMFWYRQDPGLGLRLIYFSYDVKMKEKGDIPEGYSVSREKKERFSLILESASTNQTSMYLCASSLGGRATDTQYFGPGTRLTVL.